The sequence of this T cell receptor beta chain was determined in a study of radiation and T cells in renal cell carcinoma. Time point noted: blood 2 weeks post-SBRT. Treatment noted: 15 Gy SBRT to primary tumor, nephrectomy 4 weeks later. The germline gives CDR1 SGHRS, CDR2 YFSETQ. The CDR3 has 14 residues. Losses at the gene ends were 5 bases for V and 5 bases for J; bases not matched to a gene: 8. Sequenced by immunoSEQ multiplex PCR; TCRdb stores in-frame clones only, minus some. The table has some 120,000 clones, approximately 78% seen once. Here the sequenced sample was blood, taken from a patient whose treatment included radiotherapy and nephrectomy. The receptor was isolated from a woman aged 55-69 years with renal cell carcinoma. The rearrangement links TRBV5-1 to TRBJ2-3; 7 positions match TRBD2. CDR3 nucleotide sequence: TGCGCCAGCAGACGGGGAGGGAAGGGAGATACGCAGTATTTT. This sequence encodes CASRRGGKGDTQYF. The whole variable domain, remainder taken from reference TRBV5-1 and TRBJ2-3, is KAGVTQTPRYLIKTRGQQVTLSCSPISGHRSVSWYQQTPGQGLQFLFEYFSETQRNKGNFPGRFSGRQFSNSRSEMNVSTLELGDSALYLCASRRGGKGDTQYFGPGTRLTVL.